This TCR beta chain was documented in a study of blood T cell repertoires in COVID-19. Many counts were recorded for this clone. This CDR3 has 15 amino acids. The ends lost 7 bases at V and 4 bases at J; junction bases unmatched: 8. CDR1 is SGDLS and CDR2 is YYNGEE in the germline V gene. In the original workflow: Reference gene primer amplification in the assay estimated nucleated cell counts. Produced via immunoSEQ multiplex PCR; TCRdb's table is partial and in-frame only. D and trimming come from the DNA, and the V and J calls and clone size come from that table. The sample holds fewer than 250,000 clones, around 82% seen once.

The source material was PBMCs or T cells enriched from blood (not recorded which). The V gene is TRBV9, the J gene TRBJ2-2; 9 bases are a match to TRBD2. The TCR comes from a middle-aged woman who had been exposed to COVID-19. The CDR3 here is CASGRASGATGELFF. Written as DNA, the CDR3 is TGTGCCAGCGGCCGAGCTAGCGGGGCCACCGGGGAGCTGTTTTTT.